This T cell receptor beta chain is from a study of shared clonotypes between healthy human individuals (dated by TCRdb to about 2020). As for the study more broadly: The cohort included a few men and a couple of women between 18 and 49 years of age. For each donor, CD4 naive and CD4 memory were each given three plates, CD8 naive was given two plates, and CD8 memory was given one plate. To estimate repertoire size and how much clonotypes are shared between individuals, the study performed deep sequencing of blood TCR repertoires from five healthy adults. Libraries were prepared and TCR repertoires were sequenced by different laboratories using diverse techniques, in order to increase sequencing depth and limit assay-specific biases. Each donor's leukapheresis produced roughly between roughly 0.94 and 9.5 billion PBMCs.

Looking up the germline V gene (reference sequence) yields CDR1 LNHDA and CDR2 SQIVND. From the cysteine up to the phenylalanine, the CDR3 has a length of 12 residues. Of the read, only the CDR3 DNA is kept; its 36 bases are in frame from base 1. Relative to germline, V is 8 bases shorter and J is 5 bases shorter, with 12 bases between their ends. The investigation overall reported the following: Pairwise subsampling led to the expectation that sequencing depth would affect the degree of clonotype sharing among donors. Estimated clonotype richness was generally larger for naive than for memory subsets. The small number of donors limited the genetic and exposure-history diversity represented. Around 5% of naive CD4, more than 3% of naive CD8, approximately 2.2% of memory CD4, and about 0.4% of memory CD8 clonotypes were shared across several donors. Incomplete sequencing was indicated by rarefaction of sorted-subset datasets, despite the large sequencing depth. Compared with non-shared clonotypes, clonotypes shared by all four sorted-subset donors had higher generation probabilities. Sampling was restricted to blood, and TCR repertoires in tissue are likely to differ from TCR repertoires in blood.

Of note for this clone: Its antigen target is currently unknown. The input lacks base qualities; no much larger clone sits a single base away.

Using the deep immunoSEQ assay, multiplex PCR amplified TCR CDR3 regions from genomic DNA. For each cell subset, the extracted genomic DNA was distributed evenly across all wells of several immunoSEQ 96-well plates, and each plate served as one replicate. For sorted subsets, about 200 ng genomic DNA, equal to 30,000 or so T cell genomes, was loaded into each replicate PCR. Purified libraries were measured with a Qubit 3.0 fluorometer, size-checked on a Bioanalyzer 2100, and measured again with the KAPA Library Quantification kit. Every immunoSEQ 96-well plate was sequenced on a separate single-read 150-cycle Illumina NextSeq 550 flow cell. Per the authors' processing: The immunoSEQ output contained only junctional sequences without quality scores, so filtering could not match that applied to full-length reads. Sequences were annotated with PyIR, a Python wrapper for IgBLAST v1.9, and V/J genes and CDR3 were assigned using IMGT germline references. Reads were filtered out if the reads had weak V/J assignments (E-value above 1e-6), no CDR3, stop codons, out-of-frame junctions, or ambiguous translated residues. V3J clonotypes were defined as sequences sharing an identical inferred V gene, J gene, and CDR3 amino acid sequence. The percentage overlap between two repertoires was calculated by dividing the number of shared unique clonotypes by the size of the smaller repertoire. RTK rarefaction, the Chao1 estimator, and Recon v2.1 estimates of unobserved clonotypes were used to assess repertoire richness. OLGA was used to compute generation probabilities for all TCRbeta clonotypes that the gDNA method yielded from a handful of donors. TCRdb provides this immuneACCESS table in a form limited to in-frame rearrangements. Some clones are lacking; in checked studies, under half of them reflect an unresolved V gene, and why the rest are absent is not known. That table gives V, J and clone size, and the DNA gave D and trimming. Counted in this sample were fewer than 1.4 million clones; around 82% of them appeared once. The ten top clones hold roughly 0.62% of the sample.

Healthy HIV-negative adults with no recently reported acute infections or vaccinations were included as donors. Every donor was a Caucasian adult living in Nashville, Tennessee, USA. Magnetic negative selection was used to enrich CD4+ T cells, after which naive cells were positively selected on CD45RA and the negative fraction became the memory subset. After blood collection by leukapheresis, PBMCs were isolated using Ficoll-Histopaque density gradient centrifugation and then cryopreserved in the vapor phase of liquid nitrogen. Purity and quantity of every magnetically sorted T cell population were checked by analytical flow cytometry. Each sorted fraction had its genomic DNA isolated and then quantified by UV absorbance on a Nanodrop 2000c.

This sequence originates from a man aged 18 to 30 in good health. Some clones in this sample may be carry-over from other donors' samples. The chain uses TRBV19 and TRBJ1-1; no D gene can be assigned with confidence. What was sequenced was memory CD4+ T cells from PBMCs. The intended sense of this specimen's cell subset or site label: CD45RA-negative fraction. The DNA sequence is given as TGTGCCAGTGGTGTATTGGGGACTGAAGCTTTCTTT. Its coded protein is CASGVLGTEAFF.